This T cell receptor (beta chain) is from a study of B cell selection in AIRE deficiency. Measured with immunoSEQ multiplex PCR; TCRdb has only the in-frame clones, and not every one. This table has around 18,000 clones, 93% appearing once. This CDR3 spans 16 amino acids. Deletions cut 1 base from V and 8 bases from J, with 18 bases between. CDR1 is SGHRS, CDR2 YFSETQ, per germline. The regulatory T cell sort gate was CD4+CD25hiCD127low/negative. Material: CD4+CD25+ Tregs sorted from PBMCs. The source of this sequence is a human donor in good health. This chain connects TRBV5-1 to TRBJ1-4; possible D gene TRBD1, 5 bases. The CDR3 DNA follows: TGCGCCAGCAGCTTGACTGACCGGGGGGGTTTGGAAAAACTGTTTTTT. The encoded protein is CASSLTDRGGLEKLFF.